Listed below are T cell receptor beta chains from one sample, sequenced in a study of T cell repertoires in cytomegalovirus infection. One entry per CDR3 protein, called by TCRdb with MiXCR from the reads. The sample holds a few hundred thousand distinct CDR3 sequences, approximately 40% seen once. These receptors have no identified antigens. The source material was cultured PBMCs, sampled from culture after CMV antigen stimulation. These receptors were taken from a human donor in good health (CMV status not recorded). Some clones in this sample may be carry-over from other donors' samples. Each CDR3 is given with its conserved first and last residue. A D gene is named only where the DNA matches it firmly. The size of a clone is reported for some rows only, either as once, few or many, or as a class for expanded clones.

D,V,J,size,CDR3,DNA
.,TRBV10-3,TRBJ2-3,few,CAISTMGTGISDTQYF,TGTGCCATCAGTACGATGGGGACGGGTATATCAGATACGCAGTATTTT
.,TRBV6-1,TRBJ1-4,.,CASSVGPGEKLFF,TGTGCCAGCAGTGTGGGGCCTGGTGAAAAACTGTTTTTT
.,TRBV7-2,TRBJ1-3,many,CASSTGTPYSGNTIYF,TGTGCCAGCAGCACTGGGACACCCTACTCTGGAAACACCATATATTTT
.,TRBV28,TRBJ1-5,many,CASSSGQYIQPQHF,TGTGCCAGCAGTTCTGGACAATATATTCAGCCCCAGCATTTT
.,TRBV6-2/TRBV6-3,TRBJ2-2,few,CASSASAGELFF,TGTGCCAGCAGTGCGTCGGCCGGGGAGCTGTTTTTT
.,TRBV27,TRBJ1-6,few,CASSPTTGSDSPLHF,TGTGCCAGCAGTCCCACGACAGGCAGCGATTCACCCCTCCACTTT
.,TRBV7-2,TRBJ2-2,many,CASSLRGGGSGELFF,TGTGCCAGCAGCTTACGGGGAGGGGGCTCCGGGGAGCTGTTTTTT
.,TRBV2,TRBJ2-3,.,CASTIGDSRTDTQYF,TGTGCCAGCACAATCGGTGACAGTAGGACAGATACGCAGTATTTT
.,TRBV7-4,TRBJ1-6,few,CASSSREDSLSSYNSPLHF,TGTGCCAGCAGCTCCAGAGAGGACAGTCTCAGCTCCTATAATTCACCCCTCCACTTT
.,TRBV4-1,TRBJ2-3,.,CASSRTLSTDTQYF,TGCGCCAGCAGCCGGACTCTCAGCACAGATACGCAGTATTTT
.,TRBV7-2,TRBJ2-7,.,CASSLAPGGLSSYEQYF,TGTGCCAGCAGCTTAGCGCCTGGGGGGCTAAGCTCCTACGAGCAGTACTTC
.,TRBV7-2,TRBJ1-5,.,CASSSFLGGNQPQHF,TGTGCCAGCAGCTCCTTCCTGGGGGGCAATCAGCCCCAGCATTTT
.,TRBV6-2/TRBV6-3,TRBJ2-7,.,CASSFYGSYEQYF,TGTGCCAGCAGTTTCTACGGATCCTACGAGCAGTACTTC
.,TRBV2,TRBJ2-3,.,CASSPFDTQYF,TGTGCCAGCAGTCCTTTTGATACGCAGTATTTT
TRBD1,TRBV19,TRBJ1-2,.,CASTHFAGTGGYGYTF,TGTGCCAGTACCCACTTCGCCGGGACAGGGGGTTATGGCTACACCTTC
TRBD1,TRBV20-1,TRBJ1-2,few,CSARSRQGGPYGYTF,TGCAGTGCTAGATCGAGACAGGGAGGGCCCTATGGCTACACCTTC
.,TRBV29-1,TRBJ1-4,.,CSVEGGGEKLFF,TGCAGCGTTGAAGGGGGAGGGGAAAAACTGTTTTTT
.,TRBV7-9,TRBJ2-3,few,CASSPRDSYFFRTDTQYF,TGTGCCAGCAGCCCCCGGGACTCTTACTTTTTCCGCACAGATACGCAGTATTTT
TRBD1,TRBV6-5,TRBJ1-1,.,CASSYSEGAGAFF,TGTGCCAGCAGTTACTCGGAGGGGGCTGGAGCTTTCTTT
.,TRBV6-1,TRBJ2-7,few,CASRVEGAVGEQYF,TGTGCCAGCCGGGTGGAGGGGGCAGTCGGCGAGCAGTACTTC
.,TRBV6-5,TRBJ2-6,.,CASRVNTDSGANVLTF,TGTGCCAGCAGAGTAAACACCGACTCTGGGGCCAACGTCCTGACTTTC
TRBD1,TRBV7-6,TRBJ1-2,.,CASSLAGQGYYGYTF,TGTGCCAGCAGCTTAGCGGGACAGGGGTACTATGGCTACACCTTC